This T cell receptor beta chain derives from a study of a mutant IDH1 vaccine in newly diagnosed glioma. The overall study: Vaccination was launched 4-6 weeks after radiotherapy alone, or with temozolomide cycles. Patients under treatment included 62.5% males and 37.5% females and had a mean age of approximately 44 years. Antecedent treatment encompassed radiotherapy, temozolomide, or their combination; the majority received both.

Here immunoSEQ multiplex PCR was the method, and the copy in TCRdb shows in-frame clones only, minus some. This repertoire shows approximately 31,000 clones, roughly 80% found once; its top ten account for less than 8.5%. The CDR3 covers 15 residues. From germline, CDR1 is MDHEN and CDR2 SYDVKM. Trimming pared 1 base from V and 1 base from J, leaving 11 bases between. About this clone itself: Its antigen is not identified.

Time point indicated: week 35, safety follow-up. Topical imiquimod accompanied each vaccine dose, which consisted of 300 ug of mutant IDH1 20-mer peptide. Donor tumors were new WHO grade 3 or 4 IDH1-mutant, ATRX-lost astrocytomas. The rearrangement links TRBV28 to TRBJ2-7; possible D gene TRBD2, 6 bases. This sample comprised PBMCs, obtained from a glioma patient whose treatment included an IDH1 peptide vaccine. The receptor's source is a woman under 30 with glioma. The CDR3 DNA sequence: TGTGCCAGCAGTTTATTGGTCGGGGGATCCTACGAGCAGTACTTC. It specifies CASSLLVGGSYEQYF.